These 20 T cell receptor beta chains originate from one sample sequenced in a study of vaccination and CD4 T cells after COVID-19. As to treatment: roughly 10-day PBMC culture with coronavirus spike peptide pools or control peptides (ViraFEST assay). Those CD4+ T cells from the unexposed donor predate the COVID-19 pandemic (2011-2018). Cultured CD4+ T cell DNA was sequenced using the Oncomine TCR Beta short-read assay. TCRdb redid the calling of the PCR reads with MiXCR, one entry per CDR3 protein. Among about 10,000 distinct CDR3 sequences listed, roughly a third were seen once. What these receptors recognize is not known. The source material was CD4+ T cells from blood, cultured in vitro. The receptors originated from a human donor in good health.

This clonotype counts as medium-sized. The chain carries TRBV7-2 and TRBJ1-5, with D hard to call. CDR1 and CDR2 from the germline V gene are SGHTA and FQGNSA. V shed 1 base and J shed 4 bases, with 11 bases lying between them. This CDR3 has 15 residues. DNA for the CDR3: TGTGCCAGCAGCTTAGGGGGAGCCTCTAATCAGCCCCAGCATTTT. Protein product: CASSLGGASNQPQHF.

The chain uses TRBV12-3 or TRBV12-4 and TRBJ1-1, with 7 bases aligning to TRBD1. The V gene end was trimmed by 5 bases and the J gene end by 0 bases; junction bases not matched to a gene: 6. The length of the CDR3 is 15 residues. The CDR3 spells CASSPTGAMNTEAFF. CDR3 coding DNA: TGTGCCAGCAGTCCTACAGGGGCTATGAACACTGAAGCTTTCTTT.

The chain recombines TRBV12-2 with TRBJ2-1. TRBV12-2 is reported as a pseudogene. This CDR3 contains 17 residues. The CDR3 region has the DNA TGTGCAAGTCGCTTAGAGATCAACTACTGCTCCTACAATGAGCAGTTCTTC. Translation gives CASRLEINYCSYNEQFF.

The V gene is TRBV10-3, the J gene TRBJ2-7; weak D call: TRBD2 (6 bases). V was cut by 2 bases and J by 9 bases, with 8 bases left in between. This CDR3 is 11 amino acids long. CDR1 and CDR2 (germline): ENHRY, SYGVKD. Here the CDR3 DNA reads TGTGCCATCAGTGAGGGTAGCGGGCAGTACTTC. It is translated as CAISEGSGQYF.

This clonotype has only a few counts. The gene calls are TRBV6-5 and TRBJ1-1; 11 bases are shared with TRBD1. The CDR3 is 16 residues long. Germline V gene sequence: CDR1 MNHEY, CDR2 SVGAGI. After removal of 1 base from V and 4 bases from J, the junction contained 5 bases not matched to a gene. The CDR3 region is CASSYLRGQGATEAFF. CDR3 in DNA: TGTGCCAGCAGTTACTTACGCGGACAGGGGGCCACTGAAGCTTTCTTT.

The genes are TRBV5-4 and TRBJ2-3, with 10 bases lining up with TRBD2. The CDR3 extends over 16 amino acids. Germline V CDR1 and CDR2: SGHNT, YYREEE (reference sequence). Germline trimming cut 4 bases from V and 1 base from J; bases unmatched to any gene: 6. The CDR3 sequence is CASSLTGLAGTDTQYF. CDR3 coding DNA: TGTGCCAGCAGCCTAACCGGACTAGCGGGCACAGATACGCAGTATTTT. The whole variable domain, remainder taken from reference TRBV5-4 and TRBJ2-3, is ETGVTQSPTHLIKTRGQQVTLRCSSQSGHNTVSWYQQALGQGPQFIFQYYREEENGRGNFPPRFSGLQFPNYSSELNVNALELDDSALYLCASSLTGLAGTDTQYFGPGTRLTVL.

This chain joins TRBV10-1 and TRBJ2-3; D perhaps matches TRBD2 (6 bases). Germline CDR1 WNHNN, CDR2 SYGVQD (reference sequence). V was cut by 0 bases and J by 2 bases, with 9 bases left in between. CDR3 size: 15 residues. CDR3 bases: TGCGCCAGCAGTGAGTCGAAGGGACTCACAGATACGCAGTATTTT. The encoded protein is CASSESKGLTDTQYF.

V usage is TRBV15 and J usage is TRBJ2-7; no clear D. CDR1 is LNHNV and CDR2 is YYDKDF in the germline V gene (reference sequence). The CDR3 contains 13 residues. Trimming removed 0 bases from V and 5 bases from J, with 8 bases in between. The CDR3 nucleotides are TGTGCCACCAGCAGAGATCTTGGAGACGAGCAGTACTTC. Amino acid sequence: CATSRDLGDEQYF. Looking up the rest from reference TRBV15 and TRBJ2-7 gives the full variable domain: DAMVIQNPRYQVTQFGKPVTLSCSQTLNHNVMYWYQQKSSQAPKLLFHYYDKDFNNEADTPDNFQSRRPNTSFCFLDIRSPGLGDTAMYLCATSRDLGDEQYFGPGTRLTVT.

This clonotype was counted a few times. The chain links TRBV20-1 to TRBJ1-3; 7 positions match TRBD1. The CDR3 runs 13 residues. V lost 6 bases, J lost 0 bases, and 2 bases stayed unmatched. From germline, CDR1 is DFQATT and CDR2 SNEGSKA (reference sequence). Here the CDR3 DNA reads TGCAGTGCCTGGGACAGCTCTGGAAACACCATATATTTT. Its translation: CSAWDSSGNTIYF.

J is TRBJ2-5 and V is TRBV28; TRBD2 aligns across 12 bases. Germline V gives CDR1 MDHEN, CDR2 SYDVKM. The CDR3 length is 13 residues. Germline trimming cut 7 bases from V and 5 bases from J; bases unmatched to any gene: 2. The CDR3 region is CASTSGGAETQYF. CDR3 DNA sequence: TGTGCCAGCACTAGCGGGGGGGCGGAGACCCAGTACTTC.

The gene calls are TRBV14 and TRBJ1-5, with a possible D match to TRBD1 (5 bases). CDR3 length: 15 residues. Germline CDR1 is SGHDN and CDR2 is FVKESK. V was clipped by 5 bases and J by 0 bases, with 11 bases between them. The CDR3 DNA reads TGTGCCAGCAGCGGGACTGAGTCTAGCAATCAGCCCCAGCATTTT. Its protein product is CASSGTESSNQPQHF.

The rearrangement links TRBV7-3 to TRBJ1-2, with D tentatively TRBD1 (6 bases). CDR3 length: 13 amino acids. Trimming stripped 4 bases from V and 8 bases from J, with 14 bases between. Germline-derived CDR1 and CDR2 are SGHTA and FQGTGA. CDR3 nucleotides: TGTGCCAGCAGCTACGGGGGGCTGGGCGGCTACACCTTC. Translating it yields CASSYGGLGGYTF.

Note on this clonotype: A read error may account for a junction end that differs from germline. The J gene is TRBJ2-7, the V gene TRBV20-1; 7 positions match TRBD1. Per germline, CDR1 DFQATT and CDR2 SNEGSKA (reference sequence). The CDR3 runs 11 residues. The CDR3 region is CSATIRGQRNF. In DNA, the CDR3 is TGCAGTGCTACCATTAGGGGACAGAGAAACTTC.

This chain connects TRBV28 to TRBJ2-7; TRBD2 matches 8 bases. The CDR3 spans 16 residues. J gave up 3 bases and V 6 bases, and 13 bases lay outside the gene matches. CDR1 and CDR2 (germline): MDHEN, SYDVKM. The CDR3 protein is CASSLLGGGTGYEQYF. CDR3 DNA: TGTGCCAGCAGCCTCCTCGGCGGGGGGACTGGCTACGAGCAGTACTTC.

Points on this clonotype: A junction end diverges from the germline sequence, so it may reflect a read error. The chain is built from TRBV19 and TRBJ1-5, with unresolved D. This CDR3 spans 12 amino acids. Germline loops: CDR1 LNHDA, CDR2 SQIVND (reference sequence). CDR3 region: CASRRANHPQHF. The CDR3 nucleotides are TGTGCCAGTAGAAGGGCCAATCATCCCCAGCATTTT.

J is TRBJ2-3 and V is TRBV6-1, with D perhaps TRBD2 (5 bases). The CDR3 consists of 12 residues. V lost 6 bases to trimming and J lost 11 bases, with 15 bases between them. Germline V CDR1 and CDR2: MNHNS, SASEGT. CDR3 protein: CASRSSVGGQYF. CDR3 DNA sequence: TGTGCCAGCAGGTCTTCGGTCGGAGGGCAGTATTTT.

This clonotype was recorded a few times. The chain couples TRBV2 to TRBJ1-5, with 9 bases identical to TRBD1. Germline trimming cut 5 bases from V and 5 bases from J; bases unmatched to any gene: 7. Germline CDR1 and CDR2: SNHLY and FYNNEI. CDR3 length equals 15 residues. In DNA, the CDR3 is TGTGCCAGCAGTCACGGGACAGGGAGTGATCAGCCCCAGCATTTT. Protein: CASSHGTGSDQPQHF.

The chain carries TRBV11-2 and TRBJ2-1; D unresolved. The V gene lost 5 bases and the J gene lost 4 bases, with 9 bases spanning the gap. Germline CDR1 reads SGHAT; CDR2 reads FQNNGV. The CDR3 runs to 13 residues. In nucleotides, the CDR3 is TGTGCCAGCAGCGCGTACGGGTACAATGAGCAGTTCTTC. Translating it yields CASSAYGYNEQFF.

The chain is built from TRBV29-1 and TRBJ1-2; 8 bases agree with TRBD1. The length of the CDR3 is 13 residues. V dropped 0 bases and J dropped 4; count of bases not matched to a gene: 1. Per the germline V gene, CDR1 is SQVTM and CDR2 is ANQGSEA. The CDR3 reads CSVEDRGLYGYTF. The CDR3 DNA follows: TGCAGCGTTGAAGACAGGGGGCTCTATGGCTACACCTTC.

The chain joins TRBV11-2 to TRBJ2-3, with unresolved D. CDR3 length: 15 residues. CDR1 is SGHAT and CDR2 is FQNNGV in the germline V gene. Deletions cut 1 base from V and 2 bases from J, with 10 bases between. In DNA, the CDR3 is TGTGCCAGCAGCTTAGGTGGCAGCAACACAGATACGCAGTATTTT. Encoded protein: CASSLGGSNTDTQYF.